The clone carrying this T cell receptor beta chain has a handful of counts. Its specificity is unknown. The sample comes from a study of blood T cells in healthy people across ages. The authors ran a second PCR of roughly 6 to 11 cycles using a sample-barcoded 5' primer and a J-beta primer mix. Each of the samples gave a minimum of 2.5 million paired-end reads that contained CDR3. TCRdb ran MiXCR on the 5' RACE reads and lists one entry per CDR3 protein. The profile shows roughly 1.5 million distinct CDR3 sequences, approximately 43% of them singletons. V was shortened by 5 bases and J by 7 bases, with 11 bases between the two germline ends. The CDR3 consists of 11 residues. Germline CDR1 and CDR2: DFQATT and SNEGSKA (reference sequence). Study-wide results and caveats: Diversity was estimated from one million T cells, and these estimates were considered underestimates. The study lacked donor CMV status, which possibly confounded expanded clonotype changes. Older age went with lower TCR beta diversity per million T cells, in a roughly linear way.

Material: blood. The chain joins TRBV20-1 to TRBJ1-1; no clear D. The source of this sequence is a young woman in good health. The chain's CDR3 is CSAPRWGEAFF. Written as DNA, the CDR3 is TGCAGTGCTCCTAGATGGGGTGAAGCTTTCTTT.